The clone carrying this T cell receptor beta chain has at least ten counts. This entry is derived from a study of T cells in Graves' hyperthyroidism and ophthalmopathy. TCR beta CDR3 region amplification was performed from RNA transcripts. RT-PCR in the first round (using the HTBI primer set) targeted the TCR CDR3. Using its own MiXCR run on the multiplex PCR reads, TCRdb lists one record per CDR3 protein. This sample yields fewer than 500,000 distinct CDR3 sequences, of which less than 15% are seen a single time; 20% belongs to the top ten. The germline CDR1 and CDR2 sequences are SNHLY and FYNNEI. Trimming pared 11 bases from V and 0 bases from J, leaving 11 bases between. This CDR3 is 12 amino acids long.

Sequenced: blood. The receptor's source is a man aged 25-40 years with Graves' hyperthyroidism that later progressed to Graves' ophthalmopathy. J is TRBJ2-7 and V is TRBV2, with D perhaps given as TRBD1 or TRBD2 (6 bases each). CDR3: CAGGRSSYEQYF. The CDR3 bases are TGTGCCGGGGGGCGGAGCTCCTACGAGCAGTACTTC.